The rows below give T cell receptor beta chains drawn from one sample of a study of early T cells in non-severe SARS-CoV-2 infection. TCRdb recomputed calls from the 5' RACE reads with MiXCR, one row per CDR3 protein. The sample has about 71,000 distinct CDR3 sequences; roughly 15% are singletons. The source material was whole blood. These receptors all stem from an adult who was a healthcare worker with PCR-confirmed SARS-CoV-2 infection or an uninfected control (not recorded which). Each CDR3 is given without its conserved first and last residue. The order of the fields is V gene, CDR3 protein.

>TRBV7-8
ASSLDRGRDQPQH
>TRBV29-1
SVLRNTEAF
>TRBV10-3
AITERGAADTQY
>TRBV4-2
ASSQDRAQPQH
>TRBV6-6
ASSYLLRGEETQY
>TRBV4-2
ASSPGTGNENTGELF
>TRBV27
ASGGHRDRLNTEAF
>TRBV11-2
ASNAGGQTDTQY
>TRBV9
ASSPHLAGDLDTQY
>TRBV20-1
SARALGQETQY